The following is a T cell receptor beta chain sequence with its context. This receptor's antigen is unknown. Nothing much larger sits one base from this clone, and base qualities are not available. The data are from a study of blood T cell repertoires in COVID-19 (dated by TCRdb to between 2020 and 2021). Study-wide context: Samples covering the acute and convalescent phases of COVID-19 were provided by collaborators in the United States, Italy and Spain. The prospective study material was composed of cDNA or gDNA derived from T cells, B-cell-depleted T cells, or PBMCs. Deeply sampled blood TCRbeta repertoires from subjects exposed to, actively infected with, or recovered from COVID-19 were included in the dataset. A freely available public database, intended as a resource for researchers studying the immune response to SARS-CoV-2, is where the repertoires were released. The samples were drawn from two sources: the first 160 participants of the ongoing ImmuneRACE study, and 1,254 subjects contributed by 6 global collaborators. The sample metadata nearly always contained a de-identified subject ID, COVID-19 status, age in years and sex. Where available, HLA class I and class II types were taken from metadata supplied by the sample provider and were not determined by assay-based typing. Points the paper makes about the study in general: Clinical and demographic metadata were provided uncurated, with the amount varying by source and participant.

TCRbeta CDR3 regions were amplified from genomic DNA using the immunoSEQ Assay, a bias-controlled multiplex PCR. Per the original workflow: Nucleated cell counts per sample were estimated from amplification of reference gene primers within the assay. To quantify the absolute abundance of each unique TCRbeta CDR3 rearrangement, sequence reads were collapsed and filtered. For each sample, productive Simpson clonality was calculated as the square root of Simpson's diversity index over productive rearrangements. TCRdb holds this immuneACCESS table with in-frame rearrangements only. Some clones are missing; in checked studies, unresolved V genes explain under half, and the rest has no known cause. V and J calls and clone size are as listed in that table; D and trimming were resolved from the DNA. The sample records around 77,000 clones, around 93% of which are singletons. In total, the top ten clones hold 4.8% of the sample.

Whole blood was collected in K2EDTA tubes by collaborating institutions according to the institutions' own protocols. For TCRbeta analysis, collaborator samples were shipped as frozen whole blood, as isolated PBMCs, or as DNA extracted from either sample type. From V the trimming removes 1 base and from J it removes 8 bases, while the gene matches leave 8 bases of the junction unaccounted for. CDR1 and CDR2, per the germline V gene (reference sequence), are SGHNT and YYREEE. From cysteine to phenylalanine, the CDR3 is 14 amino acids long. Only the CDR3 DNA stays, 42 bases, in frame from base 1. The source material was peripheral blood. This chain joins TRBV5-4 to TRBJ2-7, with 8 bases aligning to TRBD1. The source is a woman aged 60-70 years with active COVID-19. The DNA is TGTGCCAGCAGCTTGCGCGGACAGGGAAGGCAGCAGTACTTC. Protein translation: CASSLRGQGRQQYF.